The next 11 T cell receptor beta chains were all read from a single sample in a study of human T cells and chemical hapten exposure listed by TCRdb under 2021. The library was built by means of RACE. This sample was sequenced with a NextSeq 500. Starting from the raw public reads, TCRdb applied fastp trimming at Q25, assembled clones with MiXCR and retained in-frame beta chains. Entries that share a CDR3 protein sequence are merged under the most common genes and DNA. The sample data list under 450,000 distinct CDR3 sequences, and around 6% of these were observed just once. Around 5.8% of the sample is taken by the ten largest. In light of the paper, this sample's time point label describes: patch test 2, 6 weeks after DPC sensitization. What this sample's treatment or condition label stands for: therapeutic diphenylcyclopropenone sensitization with weekly scalp DPC. Specimen: whole blood, collected in connection with sensitization to the hapten diphenylcyclopropenone (DPC). The receptor source for this set is a woman under 30 with alopecia areata. Some clones in this sample may be carry-over from other donors' samples.

This clonotype was picked up a small number of times. V is TRBV9 and J is TRBJ1-1; no clear D gene. Germline V gene sequence: CDR1 SGDLS, CDR2 YYNGEE. The CDR3 consists of 15 residues. V was trimmed by 4 bases and J by 3 bases, leaving 16 bases between them. The CDR3 loop reads CASSSGRGLDTEAFF. For the CDR3, the DNA is TGTGCCAGCAGCTCCGGGAGAGGGCTCGACACTGAAGCTTTCTTT. The full variable domain, rest sourced from reference TRBV9 and TRBJ1-1, is DSGVTQTPKHLITATGQRVTLRCSPRSGDLSVYWYQQSLDQGLQFLIQYYNGEERAKGNILERFSAQQFPDLHSELNLSSLELGDSALYFCASSSGRGLDTEAFFGQGTRLTVV.

This clonotype was counted many times. This chain links TRBV5-1 with TRBJ2-2; D is undetermined. Germline CDR1 reads SGHRS; CDR2 reads YFSETQ. The CDR3 sequence is 12 residues long. V lost 7 bases and J lost 5, with 9 bases in between. Written as DNA, the CDR3 is TGCGCCAGCTATATTGGGACCGGGGAGCTGTTTTTT. Residues: CASYIGTGELFF.

This clonotype was counted ten times or more. The V call is TRBV20-1, the J call TRBJ1-1; D possibly corresponds to TRBD1 (5 bases). In germline, CDR1 is DFQATT, CDR2 SNEGSKA (reference sequence). The CDR3 runs 12 residues. Trimming left V 4 bases short and J 9 bases short, with 15 bases between. The DNA of the CDR3 is TGCAGTGCTACCCGATCAGGGTTTCAAGCTTTCTTT. Amino acid sequence: CSATRSGFQAFF.

This chain uses TRBV7-9 with TRBJ2-7, with D unresolved. CDR3 length: 12 amino acids. Germline CDR1 reads SEHNR; CDR2 reads FQNEAQ (reference sequence). Trimming shortened V by 1 base and J by 7 bases, and 8 bases separated the two germline ends. The DNA of the CDR3 is TGTGCCAGCAGCTTAGAAACATCTGAGCAGTACTTC. Encoded protein: CASSLETSEQYF.

This clonotype was counted a few times. The V gene is TRBV9, the J gene TRBJ1-2; D unclear. CDR1 and CDR2 (germline): SGDLS, YYNGEE. V lost 3 bases and J lost 6, with 6 bases in between. The CDR3 spans 11 residues. The DNA of the CDR3 is TGTGCCAGCAGCGAGCCAAATGGCTACACCTTC. This gives the protein CASSEPNGYTF.

The chain carries TRBV23-1 and TRBJ2-3; D is undetermined. TRBV23-1 is noted as an ORF with a role that remains uncertain. V lost 4 bases and J 1 base, leaving 3 bases between the germline ends. The CDR3 is 12 amino acids. The CDR3 nucleotides read TGCGCCAGCAGTCTTTGCACAGATACGCAGTATTTT. It is translated as CASSLCTDTQYF.

This clonotype was observed many times. The chain couples TRBV5-5 to TRBJ1-1; D is unclear. This CDR3 has 15 residues. Between the trimmed V and J ends, which lost 4 bases and 5 bases, there was a span of 18 bases. Germline assignment: CDR1 SGHKS and CDR2 YYEKEE (reference sequence). Here the CDR3 DNA reads TGTGCCAGCAGCCCCCCAGTAAGGTCCAGGACTGAAGCTTTCTTT. It encodes CASSPPVRSRTEAFF.

The gene calls are TRBV5-1 and TRBJ1-6; no reliable D call. This CDR3 comprises 14 residues. From germline, CDR1 is SGHRS and CDR2 YFSETQ. V was shortened by 3 bases and J by 9 bases, with 13 bases between the two germline ends. CDR3 loop: CASSSEDPGSPLHF. The DNA for the CDR3 is TGCGCCAGCAGCTCGGAGGACCCGGGTTCACCCCTCCACTTT.

The sample holds a few counts of this clonotype. This chain links TRBV2 with TRBJ1-4; TRBD1 might be the D (5 bases). There are 14 residues in the CDR3. The germline V gene encodes CDR1 SNHLY and CDR2 FYNNEI. The V and J ends lost 3 bases and 8 bases respectively, with 13 bases between them. The CDR3 protein is CASSDGTEGEKLFF. As DNA, the CDR3 is TGTGCCAGCAGTGACGGGACCGAAGGGGAAAAACTGTTTTTT.

The chain uses TRBV19 and TRBJ1-2; TRBD1 matches at 9 bases. CDR3 length equals 15 residues. The germline V gene has CDR1 LNHDA and CDR2 SQIVND (reference sequence). The J segment lost 3 bases and the V segment lost 2 bases, leaving 4 bases of the junction unmatched. CDR3 sequence reads: CASSIPWDRDYGYTF. DNA for the CDR3: TGTGCCAGTAGTATACCCTGGGACAGGGACTATGGCTACACCTTC.

This chain links TRBV6-2 or TRBV6-3 with TRBJ2-3; 7 nucleotides match TRBD2. Germline V gives CDR1 MNHEY, CDR2 SVGEGT. With 2 bases clipped from V and 4 bases from J, the junction kept 9 bases outside the gene matches. The CDR3 has 16 residues. For the CDR3, the DNA is TGTGCCAGCAGTTACGATGCGGGGGACGATCCAGATACGCAGTATTTT. Translation gives CASSYDAGDDPDTQYF.